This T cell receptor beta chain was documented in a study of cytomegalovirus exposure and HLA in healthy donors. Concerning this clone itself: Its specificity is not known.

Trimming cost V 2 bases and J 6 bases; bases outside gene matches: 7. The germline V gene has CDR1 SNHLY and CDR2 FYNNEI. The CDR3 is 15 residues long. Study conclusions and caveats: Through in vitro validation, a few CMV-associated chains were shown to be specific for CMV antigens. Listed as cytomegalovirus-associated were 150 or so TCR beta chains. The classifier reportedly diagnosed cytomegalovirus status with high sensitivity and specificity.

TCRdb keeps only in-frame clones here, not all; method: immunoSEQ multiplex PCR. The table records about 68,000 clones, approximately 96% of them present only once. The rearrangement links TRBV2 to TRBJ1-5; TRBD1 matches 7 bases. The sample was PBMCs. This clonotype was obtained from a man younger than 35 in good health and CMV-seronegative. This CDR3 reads CASSEWQGEAQPQHF. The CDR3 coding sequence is TGTGCCAGCAGTGAATGGCAGGGGGAAGCTCAGCCCCAGCATTTT.